This T cell receptor (beta chain) was retrieved from a study of cytomegalovirus exposure and HLA in healthy donors. Study as a whole: It was reported in a later analysis that the same platform had been used for the approximately 110 validation repertoires as for the 550 to 700 first-cohort repertoires. Notes on the study in general: Per published reports, the classifier diagnosed cytomegalovirus status with high specificity and sensitivity.

For this clone: The antigen is not known.

The data were produced by immunoSEQ multiplex PCR, yet TCRdb's version contains in-frame clones alone and is incomplete. Among about 120,000 clones listed, approximately 88% were seen once. The sequence derives from a woman between 18 and 29 years old in good health and CMV-seropositive. The sequenced sample consisted of PBMCs.

CDR3 bases: TGTGCCAGCAGTGACCCCCCGGGAGCGGGGGGGACAGATACGCAGTATTTT. Its translation: CASSDPPGAGGTDTQYF. The chain employs TRBV6-1 and TRBJ2-3; 10 nucleotides line up with TRBD2. The V gene end was trimmed by 3 bases and the J gene end by 3 bases; junction bases not matched to a gene: 9. The germline V gene has CDR1 MNHNS and CDR2 SASEGT. The CDR3 has 17 residues.